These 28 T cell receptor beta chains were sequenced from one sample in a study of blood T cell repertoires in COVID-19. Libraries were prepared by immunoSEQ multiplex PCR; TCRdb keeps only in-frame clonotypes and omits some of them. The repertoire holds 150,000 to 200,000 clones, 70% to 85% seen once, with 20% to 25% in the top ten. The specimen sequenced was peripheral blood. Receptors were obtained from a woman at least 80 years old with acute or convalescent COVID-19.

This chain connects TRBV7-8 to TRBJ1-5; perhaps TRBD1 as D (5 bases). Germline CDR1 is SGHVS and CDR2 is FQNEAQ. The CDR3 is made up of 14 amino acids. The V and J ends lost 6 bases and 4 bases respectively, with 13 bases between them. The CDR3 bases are TGTGCCAGCAGGGGGGGGGAGCCAAATCAGCCCCAGCATTTT. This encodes CASRGGEPNQPQHF.

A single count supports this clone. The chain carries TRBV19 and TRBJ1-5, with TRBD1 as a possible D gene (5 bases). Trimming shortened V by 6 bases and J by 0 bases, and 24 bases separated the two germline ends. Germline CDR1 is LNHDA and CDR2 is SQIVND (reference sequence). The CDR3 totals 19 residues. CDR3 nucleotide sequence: TGTGCCAGTAGCCATGGGTTCGGAAGGGACTCCTATAGCAATCAGCCCCAGCATTTT. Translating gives CASSHGFGRDSYSNQPQHF. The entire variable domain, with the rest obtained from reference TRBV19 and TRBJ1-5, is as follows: DGGITQSPKYLFRKEGQNVTLSCEQNLNHDAMYWYRQDPGQGLRLIYYSQIVNDFQKGDIAEGYSVSREKKESFPLTVTSAQKNPTAFYLCASSHGFGRDSYSNQPQHFGDGTRLSIL.

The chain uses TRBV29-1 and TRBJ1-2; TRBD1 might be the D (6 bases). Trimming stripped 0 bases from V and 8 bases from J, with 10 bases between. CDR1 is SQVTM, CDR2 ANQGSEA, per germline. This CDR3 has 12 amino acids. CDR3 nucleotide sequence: TGCAGCGTTGAAGACAGGGGACGCGGCTACACCTTC. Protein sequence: CSVEDRGRGYTF.

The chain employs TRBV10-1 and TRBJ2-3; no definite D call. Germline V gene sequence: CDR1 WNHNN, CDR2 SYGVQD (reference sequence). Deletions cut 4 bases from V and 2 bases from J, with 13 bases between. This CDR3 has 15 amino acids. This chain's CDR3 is CASSVGGTFTDTQYF. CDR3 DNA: TGCGCCAGCAGTGTAGGCGGAACCTTCACAGATACGCAGTATTTT.

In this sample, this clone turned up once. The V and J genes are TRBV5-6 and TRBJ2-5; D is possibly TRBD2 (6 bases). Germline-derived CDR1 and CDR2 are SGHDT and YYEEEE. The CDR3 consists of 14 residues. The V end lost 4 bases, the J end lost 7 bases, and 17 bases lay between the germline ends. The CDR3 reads CASSRAGTWGTQYF. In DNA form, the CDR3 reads TGTGCCAGCAGCCGGGCCGGGACTTGGGGGACCCAGTACTTC.

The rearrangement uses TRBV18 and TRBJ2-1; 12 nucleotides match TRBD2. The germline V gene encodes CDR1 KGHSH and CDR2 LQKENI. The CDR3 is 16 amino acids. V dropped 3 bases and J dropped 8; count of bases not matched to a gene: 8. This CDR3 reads CASSPQTSGRGDEQFF. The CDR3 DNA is TGTGCCAGCTCACCCCAGACTAGCGGGAGAGGGGATGAGCAGTTCTTC.

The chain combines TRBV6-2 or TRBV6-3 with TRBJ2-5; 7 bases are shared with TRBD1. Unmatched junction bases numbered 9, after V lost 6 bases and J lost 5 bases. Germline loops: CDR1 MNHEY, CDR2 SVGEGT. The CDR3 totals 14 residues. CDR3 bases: TGTGCCAGCAGCCTGACAGGGAATAGGGAGACCCAGTACTTC. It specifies CASSLTGNRETQYF.

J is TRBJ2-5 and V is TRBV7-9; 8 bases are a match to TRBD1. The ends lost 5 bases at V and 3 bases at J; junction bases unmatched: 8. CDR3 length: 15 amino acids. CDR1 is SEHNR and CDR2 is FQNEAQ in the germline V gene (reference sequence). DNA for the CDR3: TGTGCCAGCAGCGGGACCGGGACAGGTAAAGAGACCCAGTACTTC. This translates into CASSGTGTGKETQYF.

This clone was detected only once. CDR3 nucleotide sequence: TGTGCCAGTAGTATAGGGGGAGCGGGAGGACGCACAGATACGCAGTATTTT. It specifies CASSIGGAGGRTDTQYF. The rearrangement joins TRBV19 to TRBJ2-3; 9 nucleotides align to TRBD2. The junction had 6 bases not matched to a gene; V was cut back by 1 base and J by 1 base. CDR3 length equals 17 residues. Germline CDR1 LNHDA, CDR2 SQIVND (reference sequence).

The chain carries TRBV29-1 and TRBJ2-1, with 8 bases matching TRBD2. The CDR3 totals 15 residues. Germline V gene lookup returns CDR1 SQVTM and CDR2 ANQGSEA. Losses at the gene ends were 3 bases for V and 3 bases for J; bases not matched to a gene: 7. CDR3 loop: CSVDSREGRYNEQFF. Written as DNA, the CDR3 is TGCAGCGTTGATAGTCGGGAGGGCCGCTACAATGAGCAGTTCTTC.

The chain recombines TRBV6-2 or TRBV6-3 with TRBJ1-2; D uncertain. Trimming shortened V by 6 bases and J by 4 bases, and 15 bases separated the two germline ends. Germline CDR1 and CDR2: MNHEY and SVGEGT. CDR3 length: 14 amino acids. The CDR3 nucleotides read TGTGCCAGCAGCCTTGCCGGTCCTCGCTATGGCTACACCTTC. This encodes CASSLAGPRYGYTF.

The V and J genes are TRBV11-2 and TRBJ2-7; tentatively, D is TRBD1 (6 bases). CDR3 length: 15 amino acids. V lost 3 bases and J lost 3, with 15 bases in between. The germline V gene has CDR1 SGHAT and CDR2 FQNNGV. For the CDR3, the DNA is TGTGCCAGCAGCTTGGCGTCGACGGGACACTACGAGCAGTACTTC. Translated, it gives CASSLASTGHYEQYF.

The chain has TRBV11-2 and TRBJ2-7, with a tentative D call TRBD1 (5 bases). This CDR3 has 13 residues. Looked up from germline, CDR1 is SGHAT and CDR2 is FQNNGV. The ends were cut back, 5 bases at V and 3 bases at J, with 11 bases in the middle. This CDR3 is CASSPGPNYEQYF. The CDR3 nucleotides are TGTGCCAGCAGCCCAGGGCCCAACTACGAGCAGTACTTC.

Here the CDR3 reads CASTPTVGGNQPQHF. CDR3 coding DNA: TGTGCCAGTACACCAACCGTAGGGGGCAATCAGCCCCAGCATTTT. The V gene is TRBV19, the J gene TRBJ1-5; TRBD1 is a possible D gene (5 bases). Germline CDR1 is LNHDA and CDR2 is SQIVND (reference sequence). There are 15 residues in the CDR3. With 7 bases removed from V and 2 bases from J, the gap between germline ends came to 15 bases. The full variable domain, its missing parts supplied by reference TRBV19 and TRBJ1-5, is DGGITQSPKYLFRKEGQNVTLSCEQNLNHDAMYWYRQDPGQGLRLIYYSQIVNDFQKGDIAEGYSVSREKKESFPLTVTSAQKNPTAFYLCASTPTVGGNQPQHFGDGTRLSIL.

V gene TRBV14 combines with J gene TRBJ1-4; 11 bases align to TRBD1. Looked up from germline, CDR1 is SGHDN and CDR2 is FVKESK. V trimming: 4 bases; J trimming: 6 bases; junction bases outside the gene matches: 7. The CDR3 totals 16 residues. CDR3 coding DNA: TGTGCCAGCAGCCTGATCCCGGGACAGGGGGATGAAAAACTGTTTTTT. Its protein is CASSLIPGQGDEKLFF. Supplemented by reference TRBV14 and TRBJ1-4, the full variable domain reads EAGVTQFPSHSVIEKGQTVTLRCDPISGHDNLYWYRRVMGKEIKFLLHFVKESKQDESGMPNNRFLAERTGGTYSTLKVQPAELEDSGVYFCASSLIPGQGDEKLFFGSGTQLSVL.

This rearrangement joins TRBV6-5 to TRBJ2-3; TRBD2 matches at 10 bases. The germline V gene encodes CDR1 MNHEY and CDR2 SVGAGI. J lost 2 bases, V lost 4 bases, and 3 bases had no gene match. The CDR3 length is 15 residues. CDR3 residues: CASSFGTSDTDTQYF. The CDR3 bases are TGTGCCAGCAGTTTCGGGACTAGCGACACAGATACGCAGTATTTT.

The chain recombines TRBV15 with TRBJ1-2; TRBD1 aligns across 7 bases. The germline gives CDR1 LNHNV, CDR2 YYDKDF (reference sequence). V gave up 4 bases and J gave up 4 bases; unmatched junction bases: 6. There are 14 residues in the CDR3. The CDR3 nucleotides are TGTGCCACCAGCATCAGACAGGGAGCCTATGGCTACACCTTC. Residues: CATSIRQGAYGYTF. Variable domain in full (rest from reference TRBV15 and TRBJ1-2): DAMVIQNPRYQVTQFGKPVTLSCSQTLNHNVMYWYQQKSSQAPKLLFHYYDKDFNNEADTPDNFQSRRPNTSFCFLDIRSPGLGDTAMYLCATSIRQGAYGYTFGSGTRLTVV.

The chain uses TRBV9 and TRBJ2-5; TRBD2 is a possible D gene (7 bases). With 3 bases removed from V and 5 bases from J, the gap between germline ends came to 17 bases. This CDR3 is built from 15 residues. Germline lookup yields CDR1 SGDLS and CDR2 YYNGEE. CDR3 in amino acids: CASSEGGRGGETQYF. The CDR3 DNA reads TGTGCCAGCAGCGAAGGCGGGAGAGGGGGGGAGACCCAGTACTTC.

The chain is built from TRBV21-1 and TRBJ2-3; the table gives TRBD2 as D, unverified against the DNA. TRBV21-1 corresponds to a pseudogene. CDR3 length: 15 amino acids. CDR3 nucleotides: TGTGCCAGCAGCAGCGGGGAAAGGGCTCAGGATACGCAGTATTTT. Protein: CASSSGERAQDTQYF.

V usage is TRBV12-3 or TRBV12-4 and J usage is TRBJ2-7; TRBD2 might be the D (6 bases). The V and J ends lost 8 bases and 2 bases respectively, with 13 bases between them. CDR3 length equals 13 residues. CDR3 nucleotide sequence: TGTGCCAGCTCCTGGGACTCGGCCTACGAGCAGTACTTC. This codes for CASSWDSAYEQYF.

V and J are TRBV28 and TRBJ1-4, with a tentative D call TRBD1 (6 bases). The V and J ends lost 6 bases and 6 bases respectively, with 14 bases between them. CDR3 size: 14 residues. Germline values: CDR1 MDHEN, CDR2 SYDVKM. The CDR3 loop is CASRGGQGYEKLFF. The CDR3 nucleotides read TGTGCCAGCAGGGGAGGGCAGGGGTATGAAAAACTGTTTTTT.

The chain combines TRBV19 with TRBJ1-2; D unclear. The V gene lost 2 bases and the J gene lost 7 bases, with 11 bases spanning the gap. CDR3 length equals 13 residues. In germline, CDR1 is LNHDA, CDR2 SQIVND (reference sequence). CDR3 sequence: CASSISSWAGYTF. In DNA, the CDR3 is TGTGCCAGTAGTATAAGCTCCTGGGCTGGCTACACCTTC.

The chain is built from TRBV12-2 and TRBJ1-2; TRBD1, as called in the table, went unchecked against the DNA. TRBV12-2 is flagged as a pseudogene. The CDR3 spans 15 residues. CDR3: CASRTRQGTNYGYTF. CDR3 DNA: TGTGCAAGTCGCACCAGACAGGGCACTAACTATGGCTACACCTTC.

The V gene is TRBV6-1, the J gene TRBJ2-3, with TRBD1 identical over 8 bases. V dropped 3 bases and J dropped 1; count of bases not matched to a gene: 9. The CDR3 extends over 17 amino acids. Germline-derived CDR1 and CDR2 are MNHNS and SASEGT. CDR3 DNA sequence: TGTGCCAGCAGTGATTTCGACGACAGGGGTGGCACAGATACGCAGTATTTT. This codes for CASSDFDDRGGTDTQYF.

CDR3 sequence (DNA): TGCGCCAGCAGCTTGGCCGGTGAGGTAGACGGCTACACCTTC. It codes for CASSLAGEVDGYTF. The V call is TRBV5-1, the J call TRBJ1-2; D is unresolved. The V gene's germline CDR1 is SGHRS and CDR2 YFSETQ. V gave up 0 bases and J gave up 8 bases, with 14 bases separating them. The CDR3 has 14 amino acids. The variable domain in full, with the rest retrieved from reference TRBV5-1 and TRBJ1-2, is KAGVTQTPRYLIKTRGQQVTLSCSPISGHRSVSWYQQTPGQGLQFLFEYFSETQRNKGNFPGRFSGRQFSNSRSEMNVSTLELGDSALYLCASSLAGEVDGYTFGSGTRLTVV.

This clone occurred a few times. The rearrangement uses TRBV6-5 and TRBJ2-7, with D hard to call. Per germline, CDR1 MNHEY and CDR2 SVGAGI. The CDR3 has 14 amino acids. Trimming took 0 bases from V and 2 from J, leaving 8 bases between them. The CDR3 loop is CASSYSGYPYEQYF. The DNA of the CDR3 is TGTGCCAGCAGTTACTCCGGTTACCCCTACGAGCAGTACTTC.

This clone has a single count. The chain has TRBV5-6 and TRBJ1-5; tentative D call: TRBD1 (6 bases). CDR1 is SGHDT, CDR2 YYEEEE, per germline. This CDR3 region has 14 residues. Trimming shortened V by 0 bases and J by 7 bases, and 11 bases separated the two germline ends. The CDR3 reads CASSLAAGGQPQHF. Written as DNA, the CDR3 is TGTGCCAGCAGCTTGGCCGCTGGGGGCCAGCCCCAGCATTTT.

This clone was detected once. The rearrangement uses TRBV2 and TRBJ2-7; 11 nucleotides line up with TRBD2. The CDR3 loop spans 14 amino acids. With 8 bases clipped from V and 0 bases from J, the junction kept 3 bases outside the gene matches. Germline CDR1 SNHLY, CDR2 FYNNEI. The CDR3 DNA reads TGTGCCAGCCGGGGGACTAGCGGCTCCTACGAGCAGTACTTC. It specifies CASRGTSGSYEQYF.